This TCR beta chain was retrieved from a study of blood T cell repertoires in COVID-19. The V and J ends lost 5 bases and 0 bases, in that order; junction bases with no gene match: 7. The CDR3 loop spans 16 amino acids. The germline V gene encodes CDR1 SNHLY and CDR2 FYNNEI. Sequencing used immunoSEQ multiplex PCR; TCRdb keeps in-frame clones, though not all of them. This table has approximately 330,000 clones, 88% appearing once. The clonotype originates from a woman in her fifties or sixties with active or convalescent COVID-19. V is TRBV2 and J is TRBJ1-3, with TRBD1 matching 7 bases. Sequenced: peripheral blood. The CDR3 DNA sequence: TGTGCCAGCAGTACCGGACAGGCCATCTCTGGAAACACCATATATTTT. Amino acid sequence: CASSTGQAISGNTIYF.